One sample yielded the 20 T cell receptor beta chains listed below, sequenced in a study of blood T cell repertoires in COVID-19. Assay used: immunoSEQ multiplex PCR; TCRdb lists only in-frame clones, some missing. The sample lists about 150,000 clones, approximately 80% occurring once. What was sequenced was peripheral blood. These receptors were collected from a woman in her thirties or forties with active or convalescent COVID-19.

The chain combines TRBV30 with TRBJ2-1; tentative D call: TRBD2 (6 bases). This CDR3 is built from 15 residues. Between the trimmed V and J ends, which lost 3 bases and 3 bases, there was a span of 15 bases. Per germline, CDR1 GTSNPN and CDR2 SVGIG (reference sequence). CDR3 sequence: CAWRYRETGYNEQFF. In nucleotides, the CDR3 is TGTGCCTGGAGGTACCGGGAGACTGGCTACAATGAGCAGTTCTTC.

This chain connects TRBV3-1 (or the pseudogene TRBV3-2) to TRBJ1-1; 9 nucleotides align to TRBD1. CDR3 length: 19 residues. The germline V gene encodes CDR1 LGHDT and CDR2 YNNKEL (reference sequence). V gave up 0 bases and J gave up 1 base; unmatched junction bases: 12. This chain's CDR3 is CASSQDRDRAHEENTEAFF. CDR3 nucleotides: TGTGCCAGCAGCCAAGATCGGGACAGGGCTCATGAAGAGAACACTGAAGCTTTCTTT.

The chain employs TRBV6-6 and TRBJ2-1; the D gene is possibly TRBD2 (6 bases). CDR3 length: 18 amino acids. The ends were cut back, 5 bases at V and 0 bases at J, with 20 bases in the middle. The germline V gene has CDR1 MNHNY and CDR2 SVGAGI (reference sequence). CDR3 region: CASSPRPGSGSSYNEQFF. Written as DNA, the CDR3 is TGTGCCAGCAGTCCCCGACCGGGTAGCGGTAGCTCCTACAATGAGCAGTTCTTC.

The chain has TRBV29-1 and TRBJ2-5; TRBD1 matches 10 bases. Germline V gene lookup returns CDR1 SQVTM and CDR2 ANQGSEA. The CDR3 contains 14 residues. V was clipped by 7 bases and J by 3 bases; unmatched bases: 8. The CDR3 DNA reads as TGCAGCGCAAAACACGGGACAGGGGAAGAGACCCAGTACTTC. It translates to CSAKHGTGEETQYF.

The V and J genes are TRBV19 and TRBJ1-1; 9 nucleotides match TRBD1. This CDR3 is built from 16 residues. Germline V CDR1 and CDR2: LNHDA, SQIVND (reference sequence). The junction had 12 bases not matched to a gene; V was cut back by 5 bases and J by 5 bases. The CDR3 nucleotides read TGTGCCAGTAGTGGGGGACCGGGACAGGGATATACTGAAGCTTTCTTT. This sequence encodes CASSGGPGQGYTEAFF.

This chain links TRBV5-1 with TRBJ1-1, with D possibly being TRBD1 (6 bases). This CDR3 has 15 residues. Trimming pared 0 bases from V and 4 bases from J, leaving 13 bases between. Germline lookup yields CDR1 SGHRS and CDR2 YFSETQ. The CDR3 loop is CASSLAGGPGTEAFF. Written as DNA, the CDR3 is TGCGCCAGCAGCTTGGCCGGGGGGCCGGGCACTGAAGCTTTCTTT. Full variable domain (missing parts from reference TRBV5-1 and TRBJ1-1): KAGVTQTPRYLIKTRGQQVTLSCSPISGHRSVSWYQQTPGQGLQFLFEYFSETQRNKGNFPGRFSGRQFSNSRSEMNVSTLELGDSALYLCASSLAGGPGTEAFFGQGTRLTVV.

This chain joins TRBV6-5 and TRBJ1-1; D uncertain. CDR1 MNHEY and CDR2 SVGAGI come from the germline V gene. The CDR3 consists of 14 residues. V dropped 7 bases and J dropped 3 bases, with 15 bases sitting between them. DNA for the CDR3: TGTGCCAGCAACCCCGGGGTATTACACACTGAAGCTTTCTTT. The encoded protein is CASNPGVLHTEAFF.

This clone was recorded once. The chain links TRBV2 to TRBJ1-1, with TRBD1 as a possible D gene (6 bases). The germline gives CDR1 SNHLY, CDR2 FYNNEI. Trimming cost V 6 bases and J 4 bases, with 21 bases left between them. CDR3 length: 16 residues. CDR3 coding DNA: TGTGCCAGCAGGGACCCAGGGGTCCAGCCCAGCACTGAAGCTTTCTTT. It codes for CASRDPGVQPSTEAFF.

The chain uses TRBV7-9 and TRBJ1-6; D gene unclear. The CDR3 length is 15 residues. V shed 1 base and J shed 6 bases, with 10 bases lying between them. In germline, CDR1 is SEHNR, CDR2 FQNEAQ (reference sequence). For the CDR3, the DNA is TGTGCCAGCAGCTTAGGGGTACAGCCTAATTCACCCCTCCACTTT. Translating it yields CASSLGVQPNSPLHF.

The chain joins TRBV30 to TRBJ1-1; 8 positions agree with TRBD1. This CDR3 spans 15 amino acids. In germline, CDR1 is GTSNPN, CDR2 SVGIG (reference sequence). Germline trimming cut 3 bases from V and 1 base from J; bases unmatched to any gene: 7. CDR3 loop: CAWSNLGQANTEAFF. CDR3 coding DNA: TGTGCCTGGAGCAACTTGGGACAGGCGAACACTGAAGCTTTCTTT. Drawing the rest from reference TRBV30 and TRBJ1-1, the complete variable domain is SQTIHQWPATLVQPVGSPLSLECTVEGTSNPNLYWYRQAAGRGLQLLFYSVGIGQISSEVPQNLSASRPQDRQFILSSKKLLLSDSGFYLCAWSNLGQANTEAFFGQGTRLTVV.

V usage is TRBV15 and J usage is TRBJ1-6, with D possibly being TRBD1 (6 bases). The CDR3 length is 17 residues. CDR1 and CDR2 from the germline V gene are LNHNV and YYDKDF (reference sequence). Trimming cost V 0 bases and J 5 bases, with 14 bases left between them. The chain's CDR3 is CATSRDRSRGNNSPLHF. In nucleotides, the CDR3 is TGTGCCACCAGCAGAGATCGTTCTAGGGGGAATAATTCACCCCTCCACTTT.

The chain carries TRBV6-5 and TRBJ1-6; tentative D call: TRBD1 (5 bases). The V and J ends lost 6 bases and 6 bases respectively, with 12 bases between them. The CDR3 is 14 residues long. Germline V lookup: CDR1 MNHEY, CDR2 SVGAGI. CDR3 loop: CASSRTQTNSPLHF. The DNA for the CDR3 is TGTGCCAGCAGCCGGACACAAACTAATTCACCCCTCCACTTT.

V gene TRBV4-2 combines with J gene TRBJ1-2; 7 bases align to TRBD1. This CDR3 has 16 residues. Germline values: CDR1 LGHNA, CDR2 YNFKEQ. J gave up 7 bases and V 1 base, and 12 bases lay outside the gene matches. The CDR3 nucleotides are TGTGCCAGCAGCCAAGCCGAAGGAGGGACAGATGGTGGCTACACCTTC. It codes for CASSQAEGGTDGGYTF.

The rearrangement joins TRBV28 to TRBJ1-6; TRBD1 might be the D (5 bases). V shed 4 bases and J shed 13 bases, with 8 bases lying between them. CDR3 length: 11 amino acids. Germline lookup yields CDR1 MDHEN and CDR2 SYDVKM. CDR3 nucleotide sequence: TGTGCCAGCAGTTCAGGGATCCCCCTCCACTTT. Translated: CASSSGIPLHF.

The V gene is TRBV9, the J gene TRBJ2-6; D may be TRBD1 (5 bases). CDR1 is SGDLS and CDR2 is YYNGEE in the germline V gene. The ends were cut back, 0 bases at V and 2 bases at J, with 9 bases in the middle. The CDR3 contains 16 residues. CDR3 sequence (DNA): TGTGCCAGCAGCGTAGGAACAGGTGCTGGGGCCAACGTCCTGACTTTC. Translating it yields CASSVGTGAGANVLTF.

The J gene is TRBJ1-1, the V gene TRBV27; 7 bases are shared with TRBD1. Germline loops: CDR1 MNHEY, CDR2 SMNVEV (reference sequence). V lost 6 bases, J lost 4 bases, and 11 bases stayed unmatched. This CDR3 has 15 amino acids. The CDR3 bases are TGTGCCAGCAGACAAGGACAGGTGTTGTCCACTGAAGCTTTCTTT. Translated, it gives CASRQGQVLSTEAFF.

The count of this clone is one. The chain combines TRBV5-1 with TRBJ2-3; 9 bases agree with TRBD1. Germline values: CDR1 SGHRS, CDR2 YFSETQ. J was trimmed by 0 bases and V by 5 bases; bases with no gene match: 7. The CDR3 runs to 16 residues. CDR3 sequence (DNA): TGCGCCAGCAGACGGACAGGGGACCTTAGCACAGATACGCAGTATTTT. Its protein product is CASRRTGDLSTDTQYF.

This chain links TRBV9 with TRBJ1-1; D may be TRBD1 (5 bases). CDR3 size: 15 residues. Germline loops: CDR1 SGDLS, CDR2 YYNGEE. Trimming removed 7 bases at V and 2 bases at J, with 18 bases between. Here the CDR3 DNA reads TGTGCCAGCGGGGCCAGCCGGACCTTTAACACTGAAGCTTTCTTT. Translated, it gives CASGASRTFNTEAFF. The full variable domain, completed using reference TRBV9 and TRBJ1-1, is DSGVTQTPKHLITATGQRVTLRCSPRSGDLSVYWYQQSLDQGLQFLIQYYNGEERAKGNILERFSAQQFPDLHSELNLSSLELGDSALYFCASGASRTFNTEAFFGQGTRLTVV.

This chain connects TRBV28 to TRBJ1-1; 8 bases are a match to TRBD1. The CDR3 loop spans 15 amino acids. Germline CDR1 reads MDHEN; CDR2 reads SYDVKM. V trimming: 2 bases; J trimming: 11 bases; junction bases outside the gene matches: 13. CDR3 residues: CASSLRPTGAGRAFF. The CDR3, as DNA: TGTGCCAGCAGTTTACGCCCGACAGGGGCGGGGCGGGCTTTCTTT.

The chain recombines TRBV19 with TRBJ1-5, with D uncertain. CDR3 size: 15 residues. Germline CDR1 and CDR2: LNHDA and SQIVND (reference sequence). With 3 bases removed from V and 5 bases from J, the gap between germline ends came to 14 bases. Written as DNA, the CDR3 is TGTGCCAGTAGTATCGGCGGCGGGTCCTATCAGCCCCAGCATTTT. It codes for CASSIGGGSYQPQHF.